These T cell receptor beta chains were read from a single sample in a study of cytomegalovirus exposure and HLA in healthy donors. The table came from immunoSEQ multiplex PCR; TCRdb's copy has only in-frame clones and leaves some out. The sample lists 150,000 or so clones; around 80% were seen once. Sequenced input: PBMCs. All receptors derive from a male donor in good health and CMV-seropositive. Each CDR3 is given with its conserved first and last residue. D genes are given only for firm matches. Expanded clones get a size class; other rows say once, few or many, or leave the size out.

CASSSGTLTSEQYF,TGTGCCAGCAGCTCCGGGACTCTTACGTCCGAGCAGTACTTC,.,TRBJ2-7,.,TRBV7-9
CASTGGPYEQYF,TGTGCCAGCACGGGGGGCCCGTACGAGCAGTACTTC,.,TRBJ2-7,.,TRBV6-5
CASSLQAGLYEQYF,TGTGCCAGCAGCTTACAAGCGGGATTATACGAGCAGTACTTC,.,TRBJ2-7,TRBD2,TRBV11-3
CASSLPKGGTGELFF,TGTGCCAGCAGCTTGCCGAAAGGAGGCACCGGGGAGCTGTTTTTT,.,TRBJ2-2,.,TRBV5-4
CASSLGAGGNNQPQHF,TGTGCCAGCAGCTTAGGGGCAGGGGGGAATAATCAGCCCCAGCATTTT,.,TRBJ1-5,TRBD1,TRBV7-9
CASSLRGTGANVLTF,TGTGCCAGCAGCTTAAGGGGCACCGGGGCCAACGTCCTGACTTTC,few,TRBJ2-6,.,TRBV11-2
CSSSLGQPSGNTIYF,TGTTCCAGCAGCTTAGGACAGCCCTCTGGAAACACCATATATTTT,.,TRBJ1-3,.,TRBV7-9
CASSLGQVSSEQYF,TGTGCCAGCAGCCTCGGTCAGGTCTCGAGCGAGCAGTACTTC,once,TRBJ2-7,.,TRBV11-3
CSSSLDGLQETQYF,TGTTCCAGCAGCTTAGACGGACTCCAAGAGACCCAGTACTTC,.,TRBJ2-5,.,TRBV7-9
CASSPSGFSYEQYF,TGCGCCAGCAGCCCCTCAGGGTTCTCCTACGAGCAGTACTTC,.,TRBJ2-7,.,TRBV4-1
CASRAREILNYGYTF,TGTGCCAGCAGGGCCCGGGAAATCCTCAACTATGGCTACACCTTC,once,TRBJ1-2,.,TRBV5-6
CASSSDSSGRVFDEQFF,TGTGCCAGCAGCTCGGACTCATCCGGGCGCGTCTTCGATGAGCAGTTCTTC,.,TRBJ2-1,.,TRBV5-5
CASSESGTSAFNEQFF,TGCGCCAGCAGCGAGTCCGGGACTAGCGCCTTCAATGAGCAGTTCTTC,.,TRBJ2-1,TRBD2,TRBV4-3
CASSPPDSYSNQPQHF,TGTGCCAGCAGTCCGCCCGACAGCTATAGCAATCAGCCCCAGCATTTT,.,TRBJ1-5,.,TRBV28
CASSSPLQGQGHSLFEETQYF,TGTGCCAGCAGCTCCCCCCTACAGGGACAAGGACACTCCTTATTTGAGGAGACCCAGTACTTC,.,TRBJ2-5,.,TRBV7-6
CAWSPGPPGEKLFF,TGTGCCTGGAGTCCCGGGCCCCCGGGAGAAAAACTGTTTTTT,.,TRBJ1-4,.,TRBV30
CASSHLERDTQYF,TGTGCCAGCAGTCACTTAGAGAGAGATACGCAGTATTTT,few,TRBJ2-3,.,TRBV5-6
CASRRGLGTEAFF,TGTGCCAGCAGGAGGGGGCTGGGCACTGAAGCTTTCTTT,.,TRBJ1-1,TRBD1,TRBV6-5
CASSLQITNEKLFF,TGTGCCAGCAGCTTACAGATTACCAATGAAAAACTGTTTTTT,once,TRBJ1-4,.,TRBV7-2
CAISETSGRATDTQYF,TGTGCCATCAGCGAGACTAGCGGGAGGGCGACAGATACGCAGTATTTT,.,TRBJ2-3,TRBD2,TRBV10-3
CSVEWLAANTDTQYF,TGCAGCGTTGAGTGGCTAGCGGCCAACACAGATACGCAGTATTTT,.,TRBJ2-3,TRBD2,TRBV29-1
CASSLARQAKYSNQPQHF,TGTGCCAGCAGCTTAGCACGGCAGGCGAAATATAGCAATCAGCCCCAGCATTTT,.,TRBJ1-5,.,TRBV7-8
CASSLSPYEQYF,TGTGCCAGTAGCCTTAGCCCCTACGAGCAGTACTTC,.,TRBJ2-7,.,TRBV19
CASSVEGAWTEAFF,TGTGCCAGCAGCGTAGAGGGGGCTTGGACTGAAGCTTTCTTT,.,TRBJ1-1,TRBD1,TRBV9
CASSQDVRQVNIQYF,TGCGCCAGCAGCCAAGATGTGCGACAGGTAAACATTCAGTACTTC,.,TRBJ2-4,.,TRBV4-3
CSAVTSGYNEQFF,TGCAGCGCCGTGACTAGCGGTTACAATGAGCAGTTCTTC,.,TRBJ2-1,TRBD2,TRBV29-1
CASSPTSNNQPQHF,TGCGCCAGCAGCCCCACCAGTAACAATCAGCCCCAGCATTTT,once,TRBJ1-5,.,TRBV5-1
CAGTSANGETQYF,TGTGCCGGGACTAGCGCGAACGGTGAGACCCAGTACTTC,.,TRBJ2-5,TRBD2,TRBV6-1
CASSHIWSGSVYNEQFF,TGTGCCAGCAGCCATATTTGGAGCGGGAGTGTGTACAATGAGCAGTTCTTC,.,TRBJ2-1,TRBD2,TRBV7-8
CASSEMLGTADGYTF,TGTGCCAGCAGTGAAATGCTAGGGACTGCCGATGGCTACACCTTC,few,TRBJ1-2,.,TRBV6-1
CASSAGTSGFSTLYEQYF,TGTGCCAGCAGCGCCGGGACTAGCGGGTTTTCCACCCTCTACGAGCAGTACTTC,.,TRBJ2-7,TRBD2,TRBV9
CASTSGWANTEAFF,TGTGCCAGCACTTCAGGGTGGGCGAACACTGAAGCTTTCTTT,.,TRBJ1-1,.,TRBV5-5
CASSSWASGANVLTF,TGTGCCAGCAGTTCCTGGGCCTCTGGGGCCAACGTCCTGACTTTC,.,TRBJ2-6,.,TRBV27
CSGRREWETQYF,TGCAGCGGGCGGCGGGAGTGGGAGACCCAGTACTTC,.,TRBJ2-5,TRBD2,TRBV29-1
CASSQVEQGQRETQYF,TGTGCCAGCAGCCAAGTGGAGCAGGGACAGAGGGAGACCCAGTACTTC,.,TRBJ2-5,TRBD1,TRBV14
CAWSRGKSENIQYF,TGTGCCTGGAGCCGGGGGAAGAGTGAAAACATTCAGTACTTC,.,TRBJ2-4,.,TRBV30
CATSRSYEAGTTYEQYF,TGTGCCACCAGCAGATCTTACGAAGCCGGGACAACCTACGAGCAGTACTTC,.,TRBJ2-7,.,TRBV15